This is a list of T cell receptor beta chains from one sample in a study of shared clonotypes between healthy human individuals. Data came from immunoSEQ multiplex PCR; TCRdb stores just in-frame clones and leaves some out. The top ten clones hold around 1% of a sample with roughly 1,800,000 clones, approximately 94% of them seen once. Sequencing was carried out using naive CD8+ T cells sorted from blood. The receptor source for this set is a young man in good health. CDR3s include the opening cysteine and the closing phenylalanine or tryptophan. A D gene is named only where the DNA matches it firmly. Clone size is not always given. Where it is, it says once, few, many or a class for expanded clones.

v_gene	d_gene	j_gene	abundance	CDR3aa	CDR3nt
TRBV7-2	TRBD1	TRBJ2-2	.	CASSHRDRDTGELFF	TGTGCCAGCAGCCACCGGGACAGGGACACCGGGGAGCTGTTTTTT
TRBV2	.	TRBJ1-2	.	CASSALHPETRFGYTF	TGTGCCAGCAGTGCCTTACACCCCGAGACACGGTTTGGCTACACCTTC
TRBV5-3	TRBD2	TRBJ2-3	once	CARSLPRTSGGVSTDTQYF	TGTGCCAGAAGCTTGCCACGGACTAGCGGGGGAGTCAGCACAGATACGCAGTATTTT
TRBV30	.	TRBJ1-2	.	CAWYQVAANYGYTF	TGTGCCTGGTACCAGGTGGCTGCTAACTATGGCTACACCTTC
TRBV4-1	.	TRBJ2-7	.	CASSQVEIYEQYF	TGCGCCAGCAGCCAAGTCGAGATATACGAGCAGTACTTC
TRBV2	TRBD2	TRBJ2-3	.	CASSALAGVADTQYF	TGTGCCAGCAGTGCCCTAGCGGGGGTGGCAGATACGCAGTATTTT
TRBV5-1	.	TRBJ2-7	.	CATRYEGSEDEQYF	TGCGCCACCAGGTACGAGGGGAGTGAGGACGAGCAGTACTTC
TRBV30	TRBD2	TRBJ2-7	once	CAWSHPDLADNEQYF	TGTGCCTGGAGTCACCCCGACCTAGCGGACAACGAGCAGTACTTC
TRBV6-1	.	TRBJ1-1	few	CASEENTEAFF	TGTGCCAGCGAGGAGAACACTGAAGCTTTCTTT
TRBV7-6	.	TRBJ2-7	.	CASSLDLLGGPYF	TGTGCCAGCAGCTTGGACCTTCTCGGGGGGCCGTACTTC
TRBV30	.	TRBJ2-7	.	CAWSATGWDYEQYF	TGTGCCTGGAGTGCAACAGGGTGGGACTACGAGCAGTACTTC
TRBV6-5	TRBD1	TRBJ1-2	.	CASSYSTGEANYGYTF	TGTGCCAGCAGTTACTCGACAGGGGAAGCTAACTATGGCTACACCTTC
TRBV4-1	.	TRBJ1-2	.	CASSQDNGVNYGYTF	TGCGCCAGCAGCCAAGATAACGGGGTTAACTATGGCTACACCTTC
TRBV16	.	TRBJ1-5	.	CASSQSPGTQPQHF	TGTGCCAGCAGCCAATCCCCAGGGACTCAGCCCCAGCATTTT
TRBV7-9	.	TRBJ2-5	.	CASSSTRGEESETQYF	TGTGCCAGCAGCTCCACCCGGGGAGAAGAGAGTGAGACCCAGTACTTC
TRBV7-9	TRBD2	TRBJ2-2	.	CASSDTGTSNTGELFF	TGTGCCAGCAGCGATACCGGGACTAGTAACACCGGGGAGCTGTTTTTT
TRBV9	.	TRBJ2-7	.	CASSVGTTDTIGYEQYF	TGTGCCAGCAGCGTAGGAACGACGGATACAATAGGGTACGAGCAGTACTTC
TRBV28	TRBD2	TRBJ2-7	.	CASSSHPGLAGEGEQYF	TGTGCCAGCAGTTCGCACCCGGGACTAGCGGGGGAAGGGGAGCAGTACTTC
TRBV2	TRBD2	TRBJ2-3	.	CASSGLAATDTQYF	TGTGCCAGCAGTGGCCTAGCGGCCACAGATACGCAGTATTTT
TRBV28	.	TRBJ1-1	.	CASNPRRGLTEAFF	TGTGCCAGCAATCCCCGAAGGGGCCTCACTGAAGCTTTCTTT
TRBV6-1	.	TRBJ2-7	.	CASSYRRSYEQYF	TGTGCCAGCTCGTACAGGCGCTCCTACGAGCAGTACTTC
TRBV28	.	TRBJ1-5	.	CASSFTPPQHF	TGTGCCAGCAGTTTCACTCCGCCCCAGCATTTT
TRBV10-3	.	TRBJ2-2	.	CAISPGLFRGELFF	TGTGCCATCAGTCCGGGACTCTTCAGAGGGGAGCTGTTTTTT
TRBV27	TRBD1	TRBJ1-1	once	CASSFGRGFDDTEAFF	TGTGCCAGCAGTTTCGGCAGGGGGTTTGACGACACTGAAGCTTTCTTT
TRBV10-3	.	TRBJ1-1	.	CAISDPSAETEAFF	TGTGCCATCAGTGACCCTTCCGCGGAGACTGAAGCTTTCTTT